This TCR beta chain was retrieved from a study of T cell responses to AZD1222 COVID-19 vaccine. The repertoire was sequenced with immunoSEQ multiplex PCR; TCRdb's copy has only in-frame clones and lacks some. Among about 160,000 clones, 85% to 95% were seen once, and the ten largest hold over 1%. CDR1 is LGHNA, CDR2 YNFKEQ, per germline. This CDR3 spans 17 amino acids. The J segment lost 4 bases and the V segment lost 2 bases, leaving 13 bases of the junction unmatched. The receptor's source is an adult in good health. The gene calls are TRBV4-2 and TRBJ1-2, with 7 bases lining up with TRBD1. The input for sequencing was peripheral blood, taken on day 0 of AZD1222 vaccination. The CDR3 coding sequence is TGTGCCAGCAGCCAACCCCCCCGACAGGGTTTGGGCTATGGCTACACCTTC. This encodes CASSQPPRQGLGYGYTF.